Listed below are T cell receptor beta chains from one sample, sequenced in a study of control samples from healthy donors and cancer patients. The table came from immunoSEQ multiplex PCR; TCRdb's copy has only in-frame clones and leaves some out. This sample carries 80,000 to 100,000 clones, roughly 92% of them seen once, and the ten largest clones take under 4%. The sequencing input was blood. The receptors stem from a human donor in good health. The donor label of this sample is uncertain. CDR3s include the opening cysteine and the closing phenylalanine or tryptophan. The order of the fields is J gene, V gene, clone size, D gene, CDR3 DNA, CDR3 protein. A D gene is named only where the DNA matches it firmly. Not all rows give a size; the values are once, few, many and, for expanded clones, a class.

j_gene: TRBJ2-3
v_gene: TRBV18
abundance: -
d_gene: TRBD2
CDR3nt: TGTGCCAGCTCACGGGAGGGTGGAGATACGCAGTATTTT
CDR3aa: CASSREGGDTQYF

j_gene: TRBJ1-5
v_gene: TRBV2
abundance: -
d_gene: -
CDR3nt: TGTGCCAGCAGGCGAGATCAGCCCCAGCATTTT
CDR3aa: CASRRDQPQHF

j_gene: TRBJ2-3
v_gene: TRBV2
abundance: -
d_gene: -
CDR3nt: TGTGCCAGCAGTGAAGTCGAGGGGATAGGCGGCACAGATACGCAGTATTTT
CDR3aa: CASSEVEGIGGTDTQYF

j_gene: TRBJ1-2
v_gene: TRBV6-6
abundance: -
d_gene: TRBD1
CDR3nt: TGTGCCAGCCGAACAGGGGACTATGGCTACACCTTC
CDR3aa: CASRTGDYGYTF

j_gene: TRBJ2-3
v_gene: TRBV3-1/TRBV3-2
abundance: -
d_gene: -
CDR3nt: TGTGCCAGCAGCGAAATAGATACGCAGTATTTT
CDR3aa: CASSEIDTQYF

j_gene: TRBJ2-1
v_gene: TRBV10-3
abundance: -
d_gene: -
CDR3nt: TGTGCCATCAGTGAGCCGGGGTCTCGAACTTCGCCGGCGGATGAGCAGTTCTTC
CDR3aa: CAISEPGSRTSPADEQFF

j_gene: TRBJ2-1
v_gene: TRBV7-3
abundance: once
d_gene: -
CDR3nt: TGTGCCAGCAGCTTTGTAGGTACGCATGAGCAGTTCTTC
CDR3aa: CASSFVGTHEQFF

j_gene: TRBJ2-3
v_gene: TRBV14
abundance: -
d_gene: TRBD2
CDR3nt: TGTGCCAGCAGCCAACCGGGACTAGCGGGGGGGAACACAGATACGCAGTATTTT
CDR3aa: CASSQPGLAGGNTDTQYF

j_gene: TRBJ1-3
v_gene: TRBV7-9
abundance: once
d_gene: -
CDR3nt: TGTGCCAGCAGCTTAGTCACAGTAGGAAACACCATATATTTT
CDR3aa: CASSLVTVGNTIYF

j_gene: TRBJ1-1
v_gene: TRBV15
abundance: -
d_gene: -
CDR3nt: TGTGCCACCAGTCCGGATCCTAACACTGAAGCTTTCTTT
CDR3aa: CATSPDPNTEAFF

j_gene: TRBJ2-1
v_gene: TRBV5-1
abundance: -
d_gene: TRBD2
CDR3nt: TGCGCCAGCAGTCCCGGGGGGAACTCCTACAATGAGCAGTTCTTC
CDR3aa: CASSPGGNSYNEQFF

j_gene: TRBJ1-1
v_gene: TRBV5-6
abundance: -
d_gene: -
CDR3nt: TGTGCCAGCAGCGCACCCAACAGAGGGACTGAAGCTTTCTTT
CDR3aa: CASSAPNRGTEAFF

j_gene: TRBJ2-5
v_gene: TRBV7-2
abundance: -
d_gene: -
CDR3nt: TGTGCCAGCAGCTTTCCGGGACGGACTGGAGAGACCCAGTACTTC
CDR3aa: CASSFPGRTGETQYF

j_gene: TRBJ1-3
v_gene: TRBV27
abundance: few
d_gene: -
CDR3nt: TGTGCCAGCAGTGACAGCTACTCTGGAAACACCATATATTTT
CDR3aa: CASSDSYSGNTIYF

j_gene: TRBJ1-2
v_gene: TRBV28
abundance: -
d_gene: TRBD1
CDR3nt: TGTGCCAGCAGTCGGACAGGGAACTATGGCTACACCTTC
CDR3aa: CASSRTGNYGYTF

j_gene: TRBJ1-1
v_gene: TRBV2
abundance: -
d_gene: -
CDR3nt: TGTGCCAGCAGTGAGATGGAGAACACTGAAGCTTTCTTT
CDR3aa: CASSEMENTEAFF

j_gene: TRBJ2-5
v_gene: TRBV7-9
abundance: -
d_gene: -
CDR3nt: TGTGCCAGCAGCTTAAATATTGGGCAAGAGACCCAGTACTTC
CDR3aa: CASSLNIGQETQYF

j_gene: TRBJ1-1
v_gene: TRBV6-5
abundance: -
d_gene: TRBD1
CDR3nt: TGTGCCAGCAGATCACAGGGGTCGGGGACTGAAGCTTTCTTT
CDR3aa: CASRSQGSGTEAFF

j_gene: TRBJ2-5
v_gene: TRBV13
abundance: -
d_gene: TRBD1
CDR3nt: TGTGCCAGCAGTTTGACCGTTACAATCAGGGGGGAGACCCAGTACTTC
CDR3aa: CASSLTVTIRGETQYF

j_gene: TRBJ2-7
v_gene: TRBV5-4
abundance: -
d_gene: -
CDR3nt: TGTGCCAGCAGCTTGCAAACGGTAGGGTTTAACTACGAGCAGTACTTC
CDR3aa: CASSLQTVGFNYEQYF

j_gene: TRBJ1-1
v_gene: TRBV2
abundance: -
d_gene: TRBD1
CDR3nt: TGTGCCAGCGGGACAGGGATGAACACTGAAGCTTTCTTT
CDR3aa: CASGTGMNTEAFF

j_gene: TRBJ2-7
v_gene: TRBV7-8
abundance: once
d_gene: TRBD1
CDR3nt: TGTGCCAGCAGCTTAGCGCGGACAGGGCCCTACGAGCAGTACTTC
CDR3aa: CASSLARTGPYEQYF

j_gene: TRBJ1-1
v_gene: TRBV24-1
abundance: -
d_gene: -
CDR3nt: TGTGCCACCATGGGGAAGAACACTGAAGCTTTCTTT
CDR3aa: CATMGKNTEAFF

j_gene: TRBJ2-5
v_gene: TRBV10-1
abundance: -
d_gene: TRBD2
CDR3nt: TGCGCCAGCAGTGAGTCAGCCCCCGGGACTAGCGGGAGCCGCAGGGAGACCCAGTACTTC
CDR3aa: CASSESAPGTSGSRRETQYF

j_gene: TRBJ2-7
v_gene: TRBV27
abundance: -
d_gene: -
CDR3nt: TGTGCCAGCAGCCTAGACAGATCCTACGAGCAGTACTTC
CDR3aa: CASSLDRSYEQYF

j_gene: TRBJ1-6
v_gene: TRBV21-1
abundance: few
d_gene: -
CDR3nt: TGTGCCAACCCCAGGGTGTCACCCCTCCACTTT
CDR3aa: CANPRVSPLHF

j_gene: TRBJ1-4
v_gene: TRBV20-1
abundance: -
d_gene: -
CDR3nt: TGCAGTGTCCCGTTTAATGAAAAACTGTTTTTT
CDR3aa: CSVPFNEKLFF

j_gene: TRBJ1-5
v_gene: TRBV6-2/TRBV6-3
abundance: -
d_gene: -
CDR3nt: TGTGCCAGCAGTTACTCGGGTGGAGGGGGTCAGCCCCAGCATTTT
CDR3aa: CASSYSGGGGQPQHF

j_gene: TRBJ2-5
v_gene: TRBV6-2/TRBV6-3
abundance: -
d_gene: -
CDR3nt: TGTGCCAGCAGTTATGCCCCGCAGGGGAAAGAGACCCAGTACTTC
CDR3aa: CASSYAPQGKETQYF

j_gene: TRBJ2-2
v_gene: TRBV7-9
abundance: -
d_gene: -
CDR3nt: TGTGCCAGCAGCCTTGAGGGGAACACCGGGGAGCTGTTTTTT
CDR3aa: CASSLEGNTGELFF

j_gene: TRBJ1-1
v_gene: TRBV18
abundance: -
d_gene: -
CDR3nt: TGTGCCAGCTCACCCTCGACAGGATACGGGGCTTTCTTT
CDR3aa: CASSPSTGYGAFF

j_gene: TRBJ1-1
v_gene: TRBV24-1
abundance: -
d_gene: -
CDR3nt: TGTGCCACCAGTGACCCGATGGGTACTGAAGCTTTCTTT
CDR3aa: CATSDPMGTEAFF

j_gene: TRBJ2-2
v_gene: TRBV24-1
abundance: -
d_gene: TRBD1
CDR3nt: TGTGCCACCAGTGATTGGGGACAGGGGGCCGGGGAGCTGTTTTTT
CDR3aa: CATSDWGQGAGELFF

j_gene: TRBJ1-2
v_gene: TRBV2
abundance: once
d_gene: TRBD1
CDR3nt: TGTGCCAGCAGTTCCGGGACAGGGGGTAATGGCTACACCTTC
CDR3aa: CASSSGTGGNGYTF

j_gene: TRBJ2-1
v_gene: TRBV5-1
abundance: -
d_gene: TRBD2
CDR3nt: TGCGCCAGCAGCTTGACCGCTAGCGGGGGGGTGTACAATGAGCAGTTCTTC
CDR3aa: CASSLTASGGVYNEQFF

j_gene: TRBJ1-1
v_gene: TRBV18
abundance: -
d_gene: -
CDR3nt: TGTGCCAGCTCACCTTCGGAGAACACTGAAGCTTTCTTT
CDR3aa: CASSPSENTEAFF

j_gene: TRBJ1-1
v_gene: TRBV2
abundance: -
d_gene: TRBD1
CDR3nt: TGTGCCAGCAAAGGGGGACAGGGGGCTGGTGAAGCTTTCTTT
CDR3aa: CASKGGQGAGEAFF

j_gene: TRBJ2-1
v_gene: TRBV3-1/TRBV3-2
abundance: -
d_gene: -
CDR3nt: TGTGCCAGCAGCCAAGCCTCGGGCACCAACAATGAGCAGTTCTTC
CDR3aa: CASSQASGTNNEQFF

j_gene: TRBJ2-1
v_gene: TRBV6-6
abundance: once
d_gene: -
CDR3nt: TGTGCCAGCTTGGGAGGGGGGGCTTTGAATGAGCAGTTCTTC
CDR3aa: CASLGGGALNEQFF

j_gene: TRBJ1-1
v_gene: TRBV5-1
abundance: -
d_gene: -
CDR3nt: TGCGCCAGCAGCTTGGTGGGCACTGGGACTGAAGCTTTCTTT
CDR3aa: CASSLVGTGTEAFF

j_gene: TRBJ2-2
v_gene: TRBV4-2
abundance: -
d_gene: -
CDR3nt: TGTGCCAGCAGCCAAGGAAGGGCCCCGAACACCGGGGAGCTGTTTTTT
CDR3aa: CASSQGRAPNTGELFF

j_gene: TRBJ1-1
v_gene: TRBV5-1
abundance: once
d_gene: -
CDR3nt: TGCGCCAGCAGCTCATCCCGGGACACTGAAGCTTTCTTT
CDR3aa: CASSSSRDTEAFF

j_gene: TRBJ1-2
v_gene: TRBV7-9
abundance: -
d_gene: -
CDR3nt: TGTGCCAGTACCGATACAGGGTTTGATGGCTACACCTTC
CDR3aa: CASTDTGFDGYTF

j_gene: TRBJ1-1
v_gene: TRBV11-2
abundance: -
d_gene: -
CDR3nt: TGTGCCAGCAGCTTCGGTGGGGAAGCTTTCTTT
CDR3aa: CASSFGGEAFF

j_gene: TRBJ2-7
v_gene: TRBV2
abundance: once
d_gene: -
CDR3nt: TGTGCCAGCAGTGTGGGAGCGGGCAGAAGCTCCTACGAGCAGTACTTC
CDR3aa: CASSVGAGRSSYEQYF

j_gene: TRBJ1-1
v_gene: TRBV5-1
abundance: -
d_gene: -
CDR3nt: TGCGCCAGCAGCTCTTACGGGGGGGATACTGAAGCTTTCTTT
CDR3aa: CASSSYGGDTEAFF

j_gene: TRBJ1-5
v_gene: TRBV20-1
abundance: -
d_gene: -
CDR3nt: TGCAGTGCTAGTAAACAGGCAAATCAGCCCCAGCATTTT
CDR3aa: CSASKQANQPQHF

j_gene: TRBJ2-3
v_gene: TRBV15
abundance: -
d_gene: -
CDR3nt: TGTGCCACCAGCCGCACCGGGTCCAGGGGGGCAGATACGCAGTATTTT
CDR3aa: CATSRTGSRGADTQYF

j_gene: TRBJ2-3
v_gene: TRBV28
abundance: -
d_gene: -
CDR3nt: TGTGCCAGCAGTTTGAACCGGGACACAGATACGCAGTATTTT
CDR3aa: CASSLNRDTDTQYF

j_gene: TRBJ2-7
v_gene: TRBV12-3/TRBV12-4
abundance: -
d_gene: TRBD2
CDR3nt: TGTGCCAGCAGGTCTAGCGGCTACGAGCAGTACTTC
CDR3aa: CASRSSGYEQYF

j_gene: TRBJ2-1
v_gene: TRBV12-3/TRBV12-4
abundance: -
d_gene: TRBD1
CDR3nt: TGTGCCAGCGCAGGGACAGGGAATAATGAGCAGTTCTTC
CDR3aa: CASAGTGNNEQFF

j_gene: TRBJ2-3
v_gene: TRBV5-8
abundance: -
d_gene: TRBD1
CDR3nt: TGTGCCAGCAGCTACCCAACAGGGGGTAGCACAGATACGCAGTATTTT
CDR3aa: CASSYPTGGSTDTQYF

j_gene: TRBJ2-7
v_gene: TRBV12-3/TRBV12-4
abundance: -
d_gene: -
CDR3nt: TGTGCCAGCACCCGGACGGGAACCTACGAGCAGTACTTC
CDR3aa: CASTRTGTYEQYF

j_gene: TRBJ2-2
v_gene: TRBV7-3
abundance: -
d_gene: -
CDR3nt: TGTGCCAGCAGCTTAGTTAGCTGGGGACAGAACACCGGGGAGCTGTTTTTT
CDR3aa: CASSLVSWGQNTGELFF